Below, 20 T cell receptor beta chains from the same sample are listed, as sequenced in a study of cytomegalovirus exposure and HLA in healthy donors. With 60 Vbeta and 13 Jbeta primers, the PCR was carried out. Method: immunoSEQ multiplex PCR; TCRdb's copy keeps in-frame clones and lacks some. The sample has 120,000 to 150,000 clones, over 70% seen once. The sequenced material came from PBMCs. Receptor source: a man younger than 35 in good health and CMV-seronegative.

This clone was counted once. The rearrangement uses TRBV30 and TRBJ1-2; maybe TRBD1 (6 bases). V was clipped by 5 bases and J by 4 bases, with 17 bases between them. The germline V gene encodes CDR1 GTSNPN and CDR2 SVGIG (reference sequence). The CDR3 has 14 amino acids. CDR3 in DNA: TGTGCCTGGGCTCTCAGGGGAAGGAGCTATGGCTACACCTTC. Its protein is CAWALRGRSYGYTF.

The J gene is TRBJ2-2, the V gene TRBV4-3, with 11 positions matching TRBD2. Germline CDR1 is LGHNA and CDR2 is YSLEER. The ends lost 4 bases at V and 6 bases at J; junction bases unmatched: 16. The CDR3 loop spans 19 amino acids. CDR3 amino acids: CASSRFPSTSGGAAGELFF. In DNA, the CDR3 is TGCGCCAGCAGCCGATTTCCGTCCACTAGCGGGGGTGCTGCCGGGGAGCTGTTTTTT.

This sequence joins TRBV6-5 and TRBJ2-7; D possibly corresponds to TRBD2 (6 bases). The germline V and J ends were trimmed by 5 bases and 12 bases, with 20 bases remaining between them. The CDR3 loop spans 13 amino acids. Germline values: CDR1 MNHEY, CDR2 SVGAGI. CDR3 nucleotides: TGTGCCAGCAGTCAACGGGACTCCAACGTTATGTACTTC. Encoded protein: CASSQRDSNVMYF.

This clone is a singleton in its sample. CDR3 DNA: TGTGCCAGCAGCAAGCCGGGACATAATTTAGCCTCCTATAATTCACCCCTCCACTTT. Encoded protein: CASSKPGHNLASYNSPLHF. V gene TRBV21-1 combines with J gene TRBJ1-6; TRBD1 reflects the table's D call only, with no check against the DNA. TRBV21-1 represents a pseudogene. This CDR3 is 19 amino acids long.

This clone came up a few times. The V and J genes are TRBV6-1 and TRBJ1-4; D is perhaps TRBD1 (5 bases). The CDR3 has 14 amino acids. V was trimmed by 7 bases and J by 0 bases, leaving 9 bases between them. Germline V gene sequence: CDR1 MNHNS, CDR2 SASEGT. The CDR3 DNA reads as TGTGCCAGCAATTGGACACCAACTAATGAAAAACTGTTTTTT. It specifies CASNWTPTNEKLFF.

J is TRBJ1-3 and V is TRBV5-1, with a weak D call TRBD1 (5 bases). V dropped 0 bases and J dropped 0 bases, with 13 bases sitting between them. The CDR3 runs 17 residues. Germline values: CDR1 SGHRS, CDR2 YFSETQ. The CDR3 DNA is TGCGCCAGCAGCTTGGGGGGGGGTTCATCCTCTGGAAACACCATATATTTT. It yields the protein CASSLGGGSSSGNTIYF.

The sample holds one count of this clone. CDR3 sequence: CATSRDRTVSNQPQHF. The CDR3 DNA is TGTGCCACCAGCAGAGATAGGACAGTAAGCAATCAGCCCCAGCATTTT. J is TRBJ1-5 and V is TRBV15, with D possibly TRBD1 on 6 matching bases. Deletions cut 0 bases from V and 1 base from J, with 10 bases between. In germline, CDR1 is LNHNV, CDR2 YYDKDF (reference sequence). The CDR3 consists of 16 residues.

This clone has just a few counts. The V and J genes are TRBV6-5 and TRBJ1-1; 8 bases line up with TRBD1. Per the germline V gene, CDR1 is MNHEY and CDR2 is SVGAGI. The CDR3 runs 14 residues. After removal of 7 bases from V and 4 bases from J, the junction contained 8 bases not matched to a gene. The CDR3: CASNFRQGPTEAFF. In DNA, the CDR3 is TGTGCCAGCAATTTTAGACAGGGGCCCACTGAAGCTTTCTTT.

The chain recombines TRBV6-1 with TRBJ1-1; 7 nucleotides line up with TRBD1. The CDR3 consists of 14 residues. V trimming: 6 bases; J trimming: 2 bases; junction bases outside the gene matches: 6. Germline V gene lookup returns CDR1 MNHNS and CDR2 SASEGT. CDR3 sequence (DNA): TGTGCCAGCAGGAAGGGGACAGTCAACACTGAAGCTTTCTTT. Residues: CASRKGTVNTEAFF.

V and J are TRBV13 and TRBJ2-4, with 8 positions matching TRBD1. V lost 3 bases, J lost 9 bases, and 7 bases stayed unmatched. This CDR3 is 14 amino acids long. CDR1 is PRHDT, CDR2 FYEKMQ, per germline (reference sequence). In DNA, the CDR3 is TGTGCCAGCAGCTTCAGGGGGCGCGAGAGCATTCAGTACTTC. Translating it yields CASSFRGRESIQYF.

This clone was seen a single time. V is TRBV27 and J is TRBJ2-6, with D perhaps matching TRBD1 (6 bases). V lost 5 bases, J lost 4 bases, and 15 bases lay in between. This CDR3 has 16 residues. CDR1 is MNHEY, CDR2 SMNVEV, per germline (reference sequence). The CDR3 region has the DNA TGTGCCAGCAGTAAGGACAGTGACAGGGGGGCCAACGTCCTGACTTTC. Its protein is CASSKDSDRGANVLTF.

The rearrangement uses TRBV7-9 and TRBJ1-2; 10 positions agree with TRBD1. Germline assignment: CDR1 SEHNR and CDR2 FQNEAQ (reference sequence). CDR3 size: 16 residues. V trimming: 2 bases; J trimming: 3 bases; junction bases outside the gene matches: 6. The CDR3 spells CASSLPRTGGDYGYTF. In DNA form, the CDR3 reads TGTGCCAGCAGCTTACCGCGGACAGGGGGGGACTATGGCTACACCTTC.

This clone came up a few times. The chain couples TRBV4-2 to TRBJ2-1; TRBD2 matches at 7 bases. The CDR3 runs 16 residues. V was pared by 2 bases and J by 4 bases, with 8 bases of the junction left unmatched. CDR1 and CDR2 (germline): LGHNA, YNFKEQ. CDR3: CASSQKKGTIYNEQFF. In DNA form, the CDR3 reads TGTGCCAGCAGCCAAAAAAAGGGGACTATTTACAATGAGCAGTTCTTC.

This chain uses TRBV9 with TRBJ2-3, with 8 bases matching TRBD1. The trim removed 4 bases at V and 4 bases at J, leaving 17 bases unmatched. The germline gives CDR1 SGDLS, CDR2 YYNGEE. The CDR3 is made up of 18 amino acids. The CDR3, as DNA: TGTGCCAGCAGCCCATGGGACAGGACTCACTCTCAGGCAGATACGCAGTATTTT. This codes for CASSPWDRTHSQADTQYF.

The gene calls are TRBV7-9 and TRBJ1-2, with 8 bases lining up with TRBD1. Germline CDR1 SEHNR, CDR2 FQNEAQ (reference sequence). The CDR3 is 13 amino acids. The J segment lost 4 bases and the V segment lost 4 bases, leaving 2 bases of the junction unmatched. The chain's CDR3 is CASSSGQAYGYTF. CDR3 bases: TGTGCCAGCAGCTCGGGACAGGCCTATGGCTACACCTTC.

The chain links TRBV6-5 to TRBJ1-1, with D tentatively TRBD1 (5 bases). The CDR3 contains 13 residues. Germline CDR1 reads MNHEY; CDR2 reads SVGAGI. V lost 7 bases and J lost 5, with 14 bases in between. CDR3 sequence: CASNRPGKTEAFF. The CDR3 DNA sequence: TGTGCCAGCAATAGGCCAGGGAAAACTGAAGCTTTCTTT.

On this clone: The junction differs from germline at one of its ends, possibly a read error. The chain has TRBV7-9 and TRBJ1-4; D remains unclear. The CDR3 spans 16 residues. Germline CDR1 and CDR2: SEHNR and FQNEAQ (reference sequence). The CDR3 bases are TGTTCCAGCAGCTTATTTTGGGTCGAGGATAATGAAAAACTGTTTTTT. The encoded protein is CSSSLFWVEDNEKLFF.

DNA for the CDR3: TGTGCCAGCAGCTCCTACCCGGGGGTGGGCACTGAAGCTTTCTTT. It specifies CASSSYPGVGTEAFF. The J gene is TRBJ1-1, the V gene TRBV7-2; D may be TRBD1 (5 bases). Germline V gene lookup returns CDR1 SGHTA and CDR2 FQGNSA. Deletions cut 4 bases from V and 4 bases from J, with 16 bases between. The CDR3 has 15 residues.

Here the CDR3 DNA reads TGTGCCAGCAGTGAAGCGAAAGCTTTCAATCAGCCCCAGCATTTT. This encodes CASSEAKAFNQPQHF. The V call is TRBV6-1, the J call TRBJ1-5; D ambiguous. From germline, CDR1 is MNHNS and CDR2 SASEGT. Trimming pared 0 bases from V and 3 bases from J, leaving 9 bases between. CDR3 size: 15 residues.

A single count supports this clone. This chain connects TRBV19 to TRBJ2-7; TRBD2 is a possible D gene (5 bases). V was trimmed by 3 bases and J by 2 bases, leaving 8 bases between them. Germline loops: CDR1 LNHDA, CDR2 SQIVND (reference sequence). CDR3 length equals 13 residues. In DNA, the CDR3 is TGTGCCAGTAGTATGTACGGGACCTACGAGCAGTACTTC. Protein: CASSMYGTYEQYF. The entire variable domain, with the rest obtained from reference TRBV19 and TRBJ2-7, is as follows: DGGITQSPKYLFRKEGQNVTLSCEQNLNHDAMYWYRQDPGQGLRLIYYSQIVNDFQKGDIAEGYSVSREKKESFPLTVTSAQKNPTAFYLCASSMYGTYEQYFGPGTRLTVT.